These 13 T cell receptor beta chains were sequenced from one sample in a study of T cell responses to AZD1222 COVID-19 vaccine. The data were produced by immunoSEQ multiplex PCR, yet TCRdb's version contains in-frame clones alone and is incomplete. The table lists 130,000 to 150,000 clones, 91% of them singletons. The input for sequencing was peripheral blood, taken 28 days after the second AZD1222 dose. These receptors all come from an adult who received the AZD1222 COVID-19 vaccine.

The CDR3 DNA is TGTGCCAGCAGCCCGTATGTGCGGGGTGGGGATGAGCAGTTCTTC. This gives the protein CASSPYVRGGDEQFF. J is TRBJ2-1 and V is TRBV3-1 (or the pseudogene TRBV3-2); the D gene is possibly TRBD2 (6 bases). Germline CDR1 and CDR2: LGHDT and YNNKEL (reference sequence). This CDR3 comprises 15 residues. The V and J ends lost 4 bases and 8 bases respectively, with 18 bases between them.

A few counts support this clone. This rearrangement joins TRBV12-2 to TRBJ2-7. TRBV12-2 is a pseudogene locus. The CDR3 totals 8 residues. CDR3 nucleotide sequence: TGTGCGAACTACGAGCAGTACTTC. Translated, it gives CANYEQYF.

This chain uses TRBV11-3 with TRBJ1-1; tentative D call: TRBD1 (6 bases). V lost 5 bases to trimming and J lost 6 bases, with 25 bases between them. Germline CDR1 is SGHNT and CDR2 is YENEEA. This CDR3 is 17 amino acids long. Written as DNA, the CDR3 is TGTGCCAGCAGCCACGTGACTTCGACAGGTTCAAGGGCTGAAGCTTTCTTT. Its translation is CASSHVTSTGSRAEAFF.

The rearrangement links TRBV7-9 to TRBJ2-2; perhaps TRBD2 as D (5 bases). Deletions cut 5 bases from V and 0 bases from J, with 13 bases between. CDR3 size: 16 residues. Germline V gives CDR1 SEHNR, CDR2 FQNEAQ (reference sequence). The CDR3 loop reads CASSARTDANTGELFF. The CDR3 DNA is TGTGCCAGCAGCGCCAGGACTGACGCGAACACCGGGGAGCTGTTTTTT. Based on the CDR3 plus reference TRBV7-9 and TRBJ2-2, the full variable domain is DTGVSQNPRHKITKRGQNVTFRCDPISEHNRLYWYRQTLGQGPEFLTYFQNEAQLEKSRLLSDRFSAERPKGSFSTLEIQRTEQGDSAMYLCASSARTDANTGELFFGEGSRLTVL.

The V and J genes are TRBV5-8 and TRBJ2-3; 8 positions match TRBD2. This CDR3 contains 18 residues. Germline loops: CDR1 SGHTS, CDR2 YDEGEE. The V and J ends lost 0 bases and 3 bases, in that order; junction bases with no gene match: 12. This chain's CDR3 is CASSLALVSGITTDTQYF. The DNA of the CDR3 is TGTGCCAGCAGCTTGGCCTTGGTTAGCGGGATTACGACAGATACGCAGTATTTT.

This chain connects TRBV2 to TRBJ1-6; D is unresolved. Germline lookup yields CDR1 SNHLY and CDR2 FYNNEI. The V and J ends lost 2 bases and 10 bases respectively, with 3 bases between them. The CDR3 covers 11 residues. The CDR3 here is CASSENSPLHF. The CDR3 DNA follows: TGTGCCAGCAGTGAAAACTCACCCCTCCACTTT. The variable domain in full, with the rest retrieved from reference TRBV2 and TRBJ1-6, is EPEVTQTPSHQVTQMGQEVILRCVPISNHLYFYWYRQILGQKVEFLVSFYNNEISEKSEIFDDQFSVERPDGSNFTLKIRSTKLEDSAMYFCASSENSPLHFGNGTRLTVT.

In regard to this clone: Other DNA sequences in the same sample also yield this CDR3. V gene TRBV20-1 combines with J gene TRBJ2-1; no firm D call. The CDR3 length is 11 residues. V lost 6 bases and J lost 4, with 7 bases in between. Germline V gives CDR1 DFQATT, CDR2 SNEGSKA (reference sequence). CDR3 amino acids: CSASGYNEQFF. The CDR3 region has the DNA TGCAGTGCCTCAGGATACAATGAGCAGTTCTTC.

The CDR3: CASSPGGGNTIYF. In nucleotides, the CDR3 is TGTGCCAGCAGCCCGGGGGGGGGAAACACCATATATTTT. The gene calls are TRBV7-2 and TRBJ1-3; a possible D gene is TRBD1 (5 bases). V shed 5 bases and J shed 4 bases, with 9 bases lying between them. Germline V lookup: CDR1 SGHTA, CDR2 FQGNSA. The CDR3 has 13 amino acids.

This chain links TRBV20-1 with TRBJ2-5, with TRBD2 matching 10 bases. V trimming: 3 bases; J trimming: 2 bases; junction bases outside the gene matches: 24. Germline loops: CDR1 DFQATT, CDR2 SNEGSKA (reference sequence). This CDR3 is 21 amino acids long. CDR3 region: CSASPGWSSGGLRREQETQYF. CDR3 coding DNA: TGCAGTGCTAGTCCCGGGTGGTCTAGCGGGGGCCTGAGGAGAGAACAAGAGACCCAGTACTTC.

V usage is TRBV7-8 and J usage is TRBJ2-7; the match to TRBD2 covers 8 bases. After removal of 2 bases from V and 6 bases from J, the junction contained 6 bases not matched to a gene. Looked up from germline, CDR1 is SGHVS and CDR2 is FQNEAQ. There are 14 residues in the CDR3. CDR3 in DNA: TGTGCCAGCAGCTTATTAGCGGGGCCACGCGAGCAGTACTTC. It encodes CASSLLAGPREQYF.

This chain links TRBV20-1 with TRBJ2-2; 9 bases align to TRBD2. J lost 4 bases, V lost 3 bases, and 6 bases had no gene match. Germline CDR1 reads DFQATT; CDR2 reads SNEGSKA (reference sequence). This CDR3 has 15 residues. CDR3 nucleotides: TGCAGTGCTAGTAGGCTAGCGGGACTCACCGGGGAGCTGTTTTTT. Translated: CSASRLAGLTGELFF.

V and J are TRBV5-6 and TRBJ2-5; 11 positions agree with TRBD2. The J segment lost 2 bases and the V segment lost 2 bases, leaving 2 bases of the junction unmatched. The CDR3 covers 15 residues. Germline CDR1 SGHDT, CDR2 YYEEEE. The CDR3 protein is CASSFRLAGQETQYF. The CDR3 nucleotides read TGTGCCAGCAGCTTTCGACTAGCGGGGCAAGAGACCCAGTACTTC.

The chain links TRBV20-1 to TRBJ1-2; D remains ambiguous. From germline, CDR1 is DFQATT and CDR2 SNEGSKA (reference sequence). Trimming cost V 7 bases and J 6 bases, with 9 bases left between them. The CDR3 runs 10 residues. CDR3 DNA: TGCAGTGTCGGGCAGGATGGCTACACCTTC. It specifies CSVGQDGYTF.